What follows are 17 T cell receptor beta chains derived from one specimen sequenced in a study of blood T cell repertoires in COVID-19. Sequencing was performed with immunoSEQ multiplex PCR; in TCRdb, only in-frame clones are kept and a portion is missing. Here the sample spans under 150,000 clones, approximately 81% being singletons. The source material was peripheral blood. Source of these receptors: a man aged 50-59 years with acute or convalescent COVID-19.

This chain uses TRBV10-3 with TRBJ2-2; D possibly corresponds to TRBD1 (5 bases). Germline-derived CDR1 and CDR2 are ENHRY and SYGVKD. The V end was cut by 5 bases, the J end by 0 bases, with 10 bases between. The CDR3 is made up of 15 amino acids. The CDR3 is CAISSGYANTGELFF. CDR3 in DNA: TGTGCCATCAGTTCAGGGTATGCGAACACCGGGGAGCTGTTTTTT.

The chain combines TRBV7-3 with TRBJ2-1; TRBD2 aligns across 7 bases. Germline CDR1 and CDR2: SGHTA and FQGTGA. This CDR3 comprises 12 residues. Trimming cost V 2 bases and J 8 bases; bases outside gene matches: 0. For the CDR3, the DNA is TGTGCCAGCAGCTTACGGGGGGATGAGCAGTTCTTC. Encoded protein: CASSLRGDEQFF.

The chain couples TRBV2 to TRBJ1-2, with D perhaps matching TRBD1 (5 bases). Trimming removed 5 bases from V and 4 bases from J, with 17 bases in between. CDR3 length equals 15 residues. Germline V lookup: CDR1 SNHLY, CDR2 FYNNEI. CDR3 DNA: TGTGCCAGCAGTCTTGGGGGGACGGCTTCCTATGGCTACACCTTC. Translated, it gives CASSLGGTASYGYTF.

The chain combines TRBV5-4 with TRBJ1-1; TRBD1 matches at 8 bases. The junction had 11 bases not matched to a gene; V was cut back by 2 bases and J by 5 bases. The length of the CDR3 is 16 residues. The germline gives CDR1 SGHNT, CDR2 YYREEE (reference sequence). CDR3 sequence reads: CASSFPGQGLGTEAFF. As DNA, the CDR3 is TGTGCCAGCAGCTTTCCAGGACAGGGATTAGGGACTGAAGCTTTCTTT.

The genes are TRBV19 and TRBJ2-4, with TRBD1 identical over 12 bases. This CDR3 is built from 14 residues. Per the germline V gene, CDR1 is LNHDA and CDR2 is SQIVND (reference sequence). Trimming removed 3 bases from V and 7 bases from J; junction bases left unmatched: 1. CDR3 in amino acids: CASSIGTGGNIQYF. The CDR3 DNA follows: TGTGCCAGTAGTATCGGGACAGGGGGCAACATTCAGTACTTC.

The chain has TRBV28 and TRBJ1-2; 7 bases are shared with TRBD1. This CDR3 comprises 14 residues. Losses at the gene ends were 8 bases for V and 3 bases for J; bases not matched to a gene: 9. Looked up from germline, CDR1 is MDHEN and CDR2 is SYDVKM. CDR3 DNA sequence: TGTGCCAGCGGGCTAACGGACAGGTACTATGGCTACACCTTC. Amino acid sequence: CASGLTDRYYGYTF.

This clone was seen just once. V gene TRBV6-1 combines with J gene TRBJ2-6; 9 bases line up with TRBD1. Germline V gene lookup returns CDR1 MNHNS and CDR2 SASEGT. This CDR3 is built from 20 residues. Losses at the gene ends were 2 bases for V and 4 bases for J; bases not matched to a gene: 15. The CDR3 bases are TGTGCCAGCAGTGAAATCATCGGGACAGGGTTAGAAACCGGGGCCAACGTCCTGACTTTC. Its protein product is CASSEIIGTGLETGANVLTF.

The rearrangement uses TRBV30 and TRBJ1-1, with TRBD1 as a possible D gene (5 bases). This CDR3 is 13 amino acids long. V gave up 3 bases and J gave up 5 bases, with 13 bases separating them. Germline CDR1 is GTSNPN and CDR2 is SVGIG (reference sequence). Here the CDR3 DNA reads TGTGCCTGGAGCCCCGGGGGTGGGACTGAAGCTTTCTTT. Protein: CAWSPGGGTEAFF.

This chain links TRBV5-1 with TRBJ2-3; the D gene is possibly TRBD2 (6 bases). V lost 0 bases to trimming and J lost 6 bases, with 11 bases between them. Germline CDR1 is SGHRS and CDR2 is YFSETQ. This CDR3 is built from 14 residues. CDR3 in amino acids: CASSLAGETDTQYF. DNA of the CDR3: TGCGCCAGCAGCTTGGCGGGGGAAACGGATACGCAGTATTTT.

This chain connects TRBV18 to TRBJ2-1; D is unclear. V dropped 1 base and J dropped 4 bases, with 11 bases sitting between them. Germline CDR1 KGHSH, CDR2 LQKENI. The CDR3 is 15 residues long. For the CDR3, the DNA is TGTGCCAGCTCACCACGCATCGGGTTTTACAATGAGCAGTTCTTC. Its translation: CASSPRIGFYNEQFF.

The chain couples TRBV5-1 to TRBJ1-6, with 9 bases aligning to TRBD1. The CDR3 consists of 14 residues. The germline gives CDR1 SGHRS, CDR2 YFSETQ. The ends lost 5 bases at V and 7 bases at J; junction bases unmatched: 4. CDR3 sequence: CASRAGQGNSPLHF. In DNA, the CDR3 is TGCGCCAGCAGGGCAGGACAGGGGAATTCACCCCTCCACTTT.

This clone has just a few counts. The chain carries TRBV24-1 and TRBJ1-1; D not resolved. CDR1 KGHDR and CDR2 SFDVKD come from the germline V gene. Trimming removed 6 bases from V and 6 bases from J, with 16 bases in between. The CDR3 spans 14 residues. CDR3 region: CATSSTNGEAEAFF. In DNA, the CDR3 is TGTGCCACCAGTAGTACAAACGGGGAGGCTGAAGCTTTCTTT.

The J gene is TRBJ1-1, the V gene TRBV10-3, with TRBD1 identical over 10 bases. The germline CDR1 and CDR2 sequences are ENHRY and SYGVKD. The V segment lost 6 bases and the J segment 3 bases; nucleotides outside the gene matches: 4. CDR3 length: 14 residues. The DNA for the CDR3 is TGTGCCATCAGCGCTGGACAGGGGGACACTGAAGCTTTCTTT. It yields the protein CAISAGQGDTEAFF.

This clone was seen a single time. The chain joins TRBV5-1 to TRBJ1-1; D is undetermined. V lost 3 bases and J lost 4, with 16 bases in between. Germline V gene lookup returns CDR1 SGHRS and CDR2 YFSETQ. This CDR3 contains 15 residues. The CDR3 region is CASSSGRGSGTEAFF. The CDR3 DNA sequence: TGCGCCAGCAGCTCCGGACGGGGATCCGGCACTGAAGCTTTCTTT.

This clone was observed a few times. The chain links TRBV7-8 to TRBJ2-4; D perhaps matches TRBD1 (6 bases). Trimming left V 4 bases short and J 5 bases short, with 21 bases between. The CDR3 length is 17 residues. Germline CDR1 SGHVS, CDR2 FQNEAQ. The CDR3 DNA reads TGTGCCAGCAGCTACATGGGCCGTGAGGCAGGGGAAAACATTCAGTACTTC. Translated, it gives CASSYMGREAGENIQYF. Drawing the rest from reference TRBV7-8 and TRBJ2-4, the complete variable domain is GAGVSQSPRYKVAKRGQDVALRCDPISGHVSLFWYQQALGQGPEFLTYFQNEAQLDKSGLPSDRFFAERPEGSVSTLKIQRTQQEDSAVYLCASSYMGREAGENIQYFGAGTRLSVL.

In its sample, this clone was seen a few times. The rearrangement uses TRBV6-1 and TRBJ1-1; no reliable D call. The CDR3 length is 13 residues. Germline CDR1 reads MNHNS; CDR2 reads SASEGT. Trimming shortened V by 2 bases and J by 4 bases, and 8 bases separated the two germline ends. CDR3 nucleotide sequence: TGTGCCAGCAGTGAATATTATTCCACTGAAGCTTTCTTT. Translation: CASSEYYSTEAFF.

This chain uses TRBV5-1 with TRBJ1-6; TRBD1 matches at 9 bases. The trim removed 0 bases at V and 9 bases at J, leaving 1 base unmatched. The CDR3 spans 14 residues. Germline-derived CDR1 and CDR2 are SGHRS and YFSETQ. CDR3 sequence (DNA): TGCGCCAGCAGCTTGGGGGACAGGGCTTCACCCCTCCACTTT. This translates into CASSLGDRASPLHF. Full variable domain (rest looked up from reference TRBV5-1 and TRBJ1-6): KAGVTQTPRYLIKTRGQQVTLSCSPISGHRSVSWYQQTPGQGLQFLFEYFSETQRNKGNFPGRFSGRQFSNSRSEMNVSTLELGDSALYLCASSLGDRASPLHFGNGTRLTVT.